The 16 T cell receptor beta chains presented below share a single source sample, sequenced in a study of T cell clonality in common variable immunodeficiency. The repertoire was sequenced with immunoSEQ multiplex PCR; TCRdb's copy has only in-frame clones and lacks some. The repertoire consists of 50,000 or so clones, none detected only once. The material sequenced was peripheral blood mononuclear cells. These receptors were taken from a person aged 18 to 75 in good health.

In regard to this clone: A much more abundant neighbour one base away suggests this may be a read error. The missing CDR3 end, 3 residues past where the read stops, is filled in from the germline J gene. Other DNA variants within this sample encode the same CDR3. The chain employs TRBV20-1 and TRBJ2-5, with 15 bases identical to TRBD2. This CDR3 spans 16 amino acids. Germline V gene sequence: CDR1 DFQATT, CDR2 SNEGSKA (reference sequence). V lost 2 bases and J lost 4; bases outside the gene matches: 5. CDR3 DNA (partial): TGCAGTGCTAGATCCCTGGGACTAGCGGGGGGAGAGACC. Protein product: CSARSLGLAGGET. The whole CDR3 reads CSARSLGLAGGETQYF.

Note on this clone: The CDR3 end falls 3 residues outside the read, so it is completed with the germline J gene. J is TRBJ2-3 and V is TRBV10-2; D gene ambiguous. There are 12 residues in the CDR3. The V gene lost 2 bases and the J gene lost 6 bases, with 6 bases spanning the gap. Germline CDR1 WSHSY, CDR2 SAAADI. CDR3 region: CASSEGRDTQYF. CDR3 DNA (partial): TGCGCCAGCAGTGAGGGTCGGGATACG.

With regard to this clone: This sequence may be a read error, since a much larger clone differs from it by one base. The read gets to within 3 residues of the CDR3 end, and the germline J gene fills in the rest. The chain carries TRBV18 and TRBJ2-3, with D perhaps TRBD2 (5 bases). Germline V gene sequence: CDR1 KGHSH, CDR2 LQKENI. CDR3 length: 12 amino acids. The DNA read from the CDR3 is TGTGCCAGCTCACCGACCGGGGAGACG. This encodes CASSPTGET. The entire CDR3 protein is CASSPTGETQYF. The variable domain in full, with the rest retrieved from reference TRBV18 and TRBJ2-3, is NAGVMQNPRHLVRRRGQEARLRCSPMKGHSHVYWYRQLPEEGLKFMVYLQKENIIDESGMPKERFSAEFPKEGPSILRIQQVVRGDSAAYFCASSPTGETQYFGPGTRLTVL.

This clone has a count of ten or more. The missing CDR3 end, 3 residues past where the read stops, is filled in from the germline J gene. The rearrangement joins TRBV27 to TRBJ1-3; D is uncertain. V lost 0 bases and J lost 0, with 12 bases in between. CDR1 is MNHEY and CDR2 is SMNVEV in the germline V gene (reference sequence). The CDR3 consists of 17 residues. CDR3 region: CASSLSGRRGSGNTIYF. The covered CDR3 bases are TGTGCCAGCAGTTTATCGGGCAGGCGAGGCTCTGGAAACACC.

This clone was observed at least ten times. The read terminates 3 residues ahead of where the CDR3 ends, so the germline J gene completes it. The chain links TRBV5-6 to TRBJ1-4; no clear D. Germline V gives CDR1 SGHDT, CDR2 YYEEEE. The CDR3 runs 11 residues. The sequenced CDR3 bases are TGTGCCAGCAGCTTTTCGTCAGAA. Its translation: CASSFSSE. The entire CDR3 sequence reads CASSFSSELFF.

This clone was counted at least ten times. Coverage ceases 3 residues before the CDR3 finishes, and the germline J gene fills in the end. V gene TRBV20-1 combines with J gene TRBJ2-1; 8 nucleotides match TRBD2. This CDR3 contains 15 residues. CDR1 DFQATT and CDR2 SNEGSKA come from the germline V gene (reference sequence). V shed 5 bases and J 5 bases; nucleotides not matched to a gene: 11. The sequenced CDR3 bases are TGCAGTGCTGTAAGCGGGAGCCGCGCGAACAATGAG. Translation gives CSAVSGSRANNE. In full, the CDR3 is CSAVSGSRANNEQFF.

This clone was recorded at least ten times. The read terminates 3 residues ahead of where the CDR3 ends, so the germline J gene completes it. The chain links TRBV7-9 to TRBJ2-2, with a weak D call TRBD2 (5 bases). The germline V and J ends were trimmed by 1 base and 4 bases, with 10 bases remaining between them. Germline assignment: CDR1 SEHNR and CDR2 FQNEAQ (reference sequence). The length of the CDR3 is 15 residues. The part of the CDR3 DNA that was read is TGTGCCAGCAGCTTAGGTCTAGCAGTCACCGGGGAG. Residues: CASSLGLAVTGE. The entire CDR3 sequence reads CASSLGLAVTGELFF.

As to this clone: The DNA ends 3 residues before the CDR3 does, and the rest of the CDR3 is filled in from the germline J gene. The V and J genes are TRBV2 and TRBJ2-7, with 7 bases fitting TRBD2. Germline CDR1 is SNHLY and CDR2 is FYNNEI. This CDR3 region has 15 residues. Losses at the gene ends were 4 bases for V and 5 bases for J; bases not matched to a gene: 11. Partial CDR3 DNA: TGTGCCAGCAGTGGATGGGAAGCGGGAATCGACGAG. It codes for CASSGWEAGIDE. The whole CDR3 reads CASSGWEAGIDEQYF.

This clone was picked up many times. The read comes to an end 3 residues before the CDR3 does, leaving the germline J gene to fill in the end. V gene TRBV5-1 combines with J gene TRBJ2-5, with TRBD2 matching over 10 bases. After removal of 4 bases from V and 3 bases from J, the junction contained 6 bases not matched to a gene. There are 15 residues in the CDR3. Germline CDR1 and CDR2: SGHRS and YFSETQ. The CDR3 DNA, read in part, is TGCGCCAGCAGCGTAGCGGGAGGCAATAAAGAGACC. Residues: CASSVAGGNKET. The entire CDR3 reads CASSVAGGNKETQYF.

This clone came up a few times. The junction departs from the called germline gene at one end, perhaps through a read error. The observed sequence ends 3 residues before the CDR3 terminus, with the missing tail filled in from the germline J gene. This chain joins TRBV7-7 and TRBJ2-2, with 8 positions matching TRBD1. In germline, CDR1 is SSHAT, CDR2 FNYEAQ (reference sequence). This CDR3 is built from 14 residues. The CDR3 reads CASSFNRGTGELFF. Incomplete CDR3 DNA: TGTGCTAGCAGCTTTAACAGGGGGACCGGGGAG.

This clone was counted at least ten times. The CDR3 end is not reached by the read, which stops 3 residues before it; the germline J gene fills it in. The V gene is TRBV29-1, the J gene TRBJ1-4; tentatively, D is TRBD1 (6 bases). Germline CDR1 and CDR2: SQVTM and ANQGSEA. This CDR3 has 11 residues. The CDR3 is CSVELRGKLFF. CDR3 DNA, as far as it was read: TGCAGCGTTGAGTTGAGGGGGAAA.

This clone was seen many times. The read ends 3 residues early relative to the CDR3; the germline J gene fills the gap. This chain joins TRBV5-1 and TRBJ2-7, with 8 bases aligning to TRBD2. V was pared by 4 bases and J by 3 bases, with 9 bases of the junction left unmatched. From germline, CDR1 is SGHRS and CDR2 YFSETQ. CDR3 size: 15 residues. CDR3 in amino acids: CASSIYGTSNYEQYF. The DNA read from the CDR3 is TGCGCCAGCAGCATATACGGGACTAGTAACTACGAG.

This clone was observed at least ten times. The CDR3 loop reads CASSWTSGGGGNEQFF. The sequenced CDR3 bases are TGCGCCAGCAGCTGGACGAGCGGGGGAGGAGGCAATGAG. V and J are TRBV5-1 and TRBJ2-1; TRBD2 matches at 8 bases. Read data end 3 residues before the CDR3 end; the end is taken from the germline J gene. The V gene's germline CDR1 is SGHRS and CDR2 YFSETQ. This CDR3 is 16 amino acids long. The J segment lost 6 bases and the V segment lost 3 bases, leaving 11 bases of the junction unmatched.

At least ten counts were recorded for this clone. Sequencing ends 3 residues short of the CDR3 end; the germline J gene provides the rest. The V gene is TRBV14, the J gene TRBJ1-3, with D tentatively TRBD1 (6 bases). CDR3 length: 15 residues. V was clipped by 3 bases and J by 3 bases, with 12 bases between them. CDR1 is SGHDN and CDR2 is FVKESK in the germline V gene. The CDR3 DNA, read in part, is TGTGCCAGCAGCCAGGTCGGGGGGCTTGGAAACACC. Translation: CASSQVGGLGNT. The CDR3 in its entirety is CASSQVGGLGNTIYF.

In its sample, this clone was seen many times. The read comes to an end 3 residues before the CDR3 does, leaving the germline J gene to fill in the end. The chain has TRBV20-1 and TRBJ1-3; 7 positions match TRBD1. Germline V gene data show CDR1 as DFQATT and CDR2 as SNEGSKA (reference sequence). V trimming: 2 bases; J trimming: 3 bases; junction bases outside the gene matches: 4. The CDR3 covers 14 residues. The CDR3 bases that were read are TGCAGTGCTAGACAGGGGGGAGTTGGAAACACC. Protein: CSARQGGVGNT. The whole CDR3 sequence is CSARQGGVGNTIYF.

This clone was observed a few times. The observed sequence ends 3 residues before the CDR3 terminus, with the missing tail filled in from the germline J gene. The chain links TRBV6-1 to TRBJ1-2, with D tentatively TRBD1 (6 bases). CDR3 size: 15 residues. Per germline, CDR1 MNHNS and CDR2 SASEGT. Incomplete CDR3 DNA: TGTGCCAGCAGTGACGGACAGACTAGCACAGATACC. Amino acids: CASSDGQTSTDT. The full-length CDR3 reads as CASSDGQTSTDTYTF.